This T cell receptor (beta chain) was captured by sequencing in a study of CD8 T cells in Susac syndrome. Study background: Roughly 8 of the sequenced Susac syndrome patients were in remission, and roughly six had active disease.

Germline V gives CDR1 GTSNPN, CDR2 SVGIG (reference sequence). The CDR3 extends over 14 amino acids. V lost 6 bases, J lost 8 bases, and 20 bases lay in between. TEMRA cells were FACS-enriched, and CD8+ and CD4+ T cells were isolated negatively. With random hexamers, reverse transcription was performed on about 0.5 to 1 ug of RNA. With immunoSEQ multiplex PCR, TCR beta CDR3 was amplified across 54 Vbeta and 13 Jbeta. TCRdb itself ran the immunoSEQ multiplex PCR reads through MiXCR, one entry per CDR3 protein. Of roughly 220,000 distinct CDR3 sequences listed, roughly 93% were seen once; the top ten hold approximately 0.15%. As regards this clonotype: Its antigen is undetermined.

Findings and limits, study-wide: No clonal expansion appeared among CD4+ T cells in Susac patients.

Material: CD4+ T cells from PBMCs. The chain employs TRBV30 and TRBJ2-1, with D possibly TRBD1 on 7 matching bases. This TCR was sampled from a human donor with Susac syndrome. The CDR3 spells CACPRWGDSDEQFF. The CDR3, as DNA: TGTGCCTGTCCCCGGTGGGGGGACAGCGATGAGCAGTTCTTC.